A selection of T cell receptor beta chains follows, all from one sample in a study of T cells of healthy individuals. TCRdb used MiXCR to reprocess the 5' RACE reads, holding one entry per CDR3 protein. This sample has some 82,000 distinct CDR3 sequences, with about 5.5% found just once. The receptors stem from a female donor in good health. Each CDR3 is given with its conserved first and last residue. Fields, in order: V gene, D gene, J gene, clone size, CDR3 DNA, CDR3 protein. D genes are given only for firm matches. The size field is filled for only some rows; it gives once, few, many or a size class.

V: TRBV7-6
D: -
J: TRBJ1-1
size: few
DNA: TGTGCCAGCAGCTTAGTTGACCTATCGGGCACTGAAGCTTTCTTT
CDR3: CASSLVDLSGTEAFF

V: TRBV5-1
D: -
J: TRBJ1-1
size: many
DNA: TGCGCCAGCAGCACTGACGGTTTTGGGACTGAAGCTTTCTTT
CDR3: CASSTDGFGTEAFF

V: TRBV19
D: -
J: TRBJ1-5
size: few
DNA: TGTGCCAGTAGCGAGCGGGGGGCCCGCAATCAGCCCCAGCATTTT
CDR3: CASSERGARNQPQHF

V: TRBV2
D: -
J: TRBJ1-1
size: many
DNA: TGTGCCAGCAGTGAAAGCAGAGTAGAAGCTTTCTTT
CDR3: CASSESRVEAFF

V: TRBV4-2
D: -
J: TRBJ2-1
size: many
DNA: TGTGCCAGCAGCCCCTCAGAAGGCGGGACTGCGATAGGTGAGCAGTTCTTC
CDR3: CASSPSEGGTAIGEQFF

V: TRBV28
D: TRBD1
J: TRBJ2-4
size: few
DNA: TGTGCCAGCGGACAGGGGGCGATAGCCAAAAACATTCAGTACTTC
CDR3: CASGQGAIAKNIQYF

V: TRBV28
D: -
J: TRBJ1-1
size: many
DNA: TGTGCCAGCAAGCGGAGGGGTTTCCCTCCTTTTAACACTGAAGCTTTCTTT
CDR3: CASKRRGFPPFNTEAFF

V: TRBV4-1
D: -
J: TRBJ2-2
size: many
DNA: TGCGCCAGCAGCCAAGTGGATATAGGGTTCGCCGGGGAGCTGTTTTTT
CDR3: CASSQVDIGFAGELFF

V: TRBV30
D: -
J: TRBJ1-1
size: many
DNA: TGTGCCTGGAGTGTTAGGGAGAACACTGAAGCTTTCTTT
CDR3: CAWSVRENTEAFF

V: TRBV27
D: -
J: TRBJ1-6
size: many
DNA: TGTGCCAGCAGTTCACAGGGCTGGGTTCCCCTCCACTTT
CDR3: CASSSQGWVPLHF

V: TRBV5-5
D: -
J: TRBJ2-5
size: few
DNA: TGTGCCAGCAGCTTGGCCGGTGGTGCTAACCAAGAGACCCAGTACTTC
CDR3: CASSLAGGANQETQYF

V: TRBV29-1
D: TRBD1
J: TRBJ2-3
size: few
DNA: TGCAGCGTTGACGGACAGGGTTCAGATACGCAGTATTTT
CDR3: CSVDGQGSDTQYF

V: TRBV7-2
D: TRBD2
J: TRBJ2-5
size: -
DNA: TGTGCCAGCAGCTTAGATCCGGGAGGGATCCTAGGGGCCCAGTACTTC
CDR3: CASSLDPGGILGAQYF

V: TRBV19
D: TRBD2
J: TRBJ2-3
size: few
DNA: TGTGCCAGTAGTATCGGGACTAGCGGGATCACAGATACGCAGTATTTT
CDR3: CASSIGTSGITDTQYF

V: TRBV28
D: -
J: TRBJ2-7
size: many
DNA: TGTGCCAGCAGTTTATCTCTTGGGGCCTACGAGCAGTACTTC
CDR3: CASSLSLGAYEQYF

V: TRBV7-9
D: -
J: TRBJ1-5
size: many
DNA: TGTGCCAGCAGTCCCTCCCAAGCGGGGCAGCCCCAGCATTTT
CDR3: CASSPSQAGQPQHF

V: TRBV30
D: -
J: TRBJ1-2
size: few
DNA: TGTGCCTGGAGTGTACAGGGTGGCTACACCTTC
CDR3: CAWSVQGGYTF

V: TRBV7-9
D: -
J: TRBJ1-1
size: many
DNA: TGTGCCAGCAGCTTAGAGAGCTTGACTGAAGCTTTCTTT
CDR3: CASSLESLTEAFF

V: TRBV9
D: TRBD1
J: TRBJ2-3
size: many
DNA: TGTGCCAGCAGCCCTAGACAGGGGACAGATACGCAGTATTTT
CDR3: CASSPRQGTDTQYF

V: TRBV7-9
D: -
J: TRBJ2-7
size: many
DNA: TGTGCCAGCAGCTTAGGGGTGGATACCTACGAGCAGTACTTC
CDR3: CASSLGVDTYEQYF

V: TRBV24-1
D: TRBD1
J: TRBJ2-3
size: many
DNA: TGTGCCACCAGTGATTTTCAGGGGGCAGGCACAGATACGCAGTATTTT
CDR3: CATSDFQGAGTDTQYF

V: TRBV5-8
D: -
J: TRBJ2-6
size: few
DNA: TGTGCCAGCAGCTTCGGACGGATCTCTGGGGCCAACGTCCTGACTTTC
CDR3: CASSFGRISGANVLTF

V: TRBV19
D: -
J: TRBJ1-2
size: -
DNA: TGTGCCAGTAGTATAGGGACGAGGGACGGGGTTGGCTACACCTTC
CDR3: CASSIGTRDGVGYTF

V: TRBV5-1
D: -
J: TRBJ1-2
size: many
DNA: TGCGCCAGCAGCTTGGACAGTAGTGTCGCCTATGGCTACACCTTC
CDR3: CASSLDSSVAYGYTF

V: TRBV6-5
D: TRBD2
J: TRBJ2-1
size: few
DNA: TGTGCCAGCAGTTACTCGCCGGGAGGTTGGGATGAGCAGTTCTTC
CDR3: CASSYSPGGWDEQFF

V: TRBV3-1
D: -
J: TRBJ1-1
size: few
DNA: TGTGCCAGCAGCCATATTACGAACACTGAAGCTTTCTTT
CDR3: CASSHITNTEAFF